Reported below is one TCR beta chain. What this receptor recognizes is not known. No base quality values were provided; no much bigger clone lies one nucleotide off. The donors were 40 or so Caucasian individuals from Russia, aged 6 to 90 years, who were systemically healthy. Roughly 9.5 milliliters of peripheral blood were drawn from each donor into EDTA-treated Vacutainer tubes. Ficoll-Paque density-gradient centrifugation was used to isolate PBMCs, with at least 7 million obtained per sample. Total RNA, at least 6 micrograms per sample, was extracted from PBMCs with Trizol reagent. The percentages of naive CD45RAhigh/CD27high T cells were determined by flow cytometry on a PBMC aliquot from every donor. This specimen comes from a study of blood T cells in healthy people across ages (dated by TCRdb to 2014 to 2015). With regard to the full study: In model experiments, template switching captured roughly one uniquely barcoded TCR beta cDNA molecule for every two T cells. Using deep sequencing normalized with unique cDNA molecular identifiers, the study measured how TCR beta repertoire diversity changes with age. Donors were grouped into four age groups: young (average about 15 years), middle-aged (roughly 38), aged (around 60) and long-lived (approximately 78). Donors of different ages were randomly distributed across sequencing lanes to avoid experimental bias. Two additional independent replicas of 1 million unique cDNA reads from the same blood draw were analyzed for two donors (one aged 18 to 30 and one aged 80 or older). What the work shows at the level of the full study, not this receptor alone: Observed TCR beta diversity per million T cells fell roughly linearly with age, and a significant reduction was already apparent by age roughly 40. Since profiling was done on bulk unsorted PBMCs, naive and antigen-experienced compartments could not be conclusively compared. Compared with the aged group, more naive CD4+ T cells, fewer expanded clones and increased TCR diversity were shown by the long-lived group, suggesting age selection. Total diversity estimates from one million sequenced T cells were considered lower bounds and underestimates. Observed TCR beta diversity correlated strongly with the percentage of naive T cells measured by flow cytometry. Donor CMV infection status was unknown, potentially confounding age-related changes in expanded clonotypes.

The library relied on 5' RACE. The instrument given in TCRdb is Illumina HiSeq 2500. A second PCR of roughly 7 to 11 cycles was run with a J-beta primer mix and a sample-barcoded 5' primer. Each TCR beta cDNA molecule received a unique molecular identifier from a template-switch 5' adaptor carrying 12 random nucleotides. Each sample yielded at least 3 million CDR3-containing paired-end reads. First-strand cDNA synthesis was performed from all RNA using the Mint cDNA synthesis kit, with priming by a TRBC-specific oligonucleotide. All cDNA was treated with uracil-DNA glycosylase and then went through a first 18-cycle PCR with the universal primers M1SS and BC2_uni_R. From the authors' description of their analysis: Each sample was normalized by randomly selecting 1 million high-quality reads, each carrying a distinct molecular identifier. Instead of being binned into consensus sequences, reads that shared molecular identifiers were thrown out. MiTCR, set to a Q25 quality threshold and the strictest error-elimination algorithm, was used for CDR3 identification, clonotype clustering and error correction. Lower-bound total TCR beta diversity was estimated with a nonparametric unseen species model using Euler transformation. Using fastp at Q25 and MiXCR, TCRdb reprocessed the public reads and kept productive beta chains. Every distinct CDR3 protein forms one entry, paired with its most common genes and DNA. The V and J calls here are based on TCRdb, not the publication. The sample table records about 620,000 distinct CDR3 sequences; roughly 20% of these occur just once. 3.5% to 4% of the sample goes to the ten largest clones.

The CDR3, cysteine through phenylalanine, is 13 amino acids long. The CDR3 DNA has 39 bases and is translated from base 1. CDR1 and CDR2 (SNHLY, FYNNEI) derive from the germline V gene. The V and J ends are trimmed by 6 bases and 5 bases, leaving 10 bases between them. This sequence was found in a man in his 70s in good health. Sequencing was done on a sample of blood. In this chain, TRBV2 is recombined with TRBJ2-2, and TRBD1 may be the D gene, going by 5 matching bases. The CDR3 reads CASRIQETGELFF. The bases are TGTGCCAGCAGGATACAGGAGACCGGGGAGCTGTTTTTT. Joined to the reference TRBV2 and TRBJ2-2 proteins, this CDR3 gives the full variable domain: EPEVTQTPSHQVTQMGQEVILRCVPISNHLYFYWYRQILGQKVEFLVSFYNNEISEKSEIFDDQFSVERPDGSNFTLKIRSTKLEDSAMYFCASRIQETGELFFGEGSRLTVL.